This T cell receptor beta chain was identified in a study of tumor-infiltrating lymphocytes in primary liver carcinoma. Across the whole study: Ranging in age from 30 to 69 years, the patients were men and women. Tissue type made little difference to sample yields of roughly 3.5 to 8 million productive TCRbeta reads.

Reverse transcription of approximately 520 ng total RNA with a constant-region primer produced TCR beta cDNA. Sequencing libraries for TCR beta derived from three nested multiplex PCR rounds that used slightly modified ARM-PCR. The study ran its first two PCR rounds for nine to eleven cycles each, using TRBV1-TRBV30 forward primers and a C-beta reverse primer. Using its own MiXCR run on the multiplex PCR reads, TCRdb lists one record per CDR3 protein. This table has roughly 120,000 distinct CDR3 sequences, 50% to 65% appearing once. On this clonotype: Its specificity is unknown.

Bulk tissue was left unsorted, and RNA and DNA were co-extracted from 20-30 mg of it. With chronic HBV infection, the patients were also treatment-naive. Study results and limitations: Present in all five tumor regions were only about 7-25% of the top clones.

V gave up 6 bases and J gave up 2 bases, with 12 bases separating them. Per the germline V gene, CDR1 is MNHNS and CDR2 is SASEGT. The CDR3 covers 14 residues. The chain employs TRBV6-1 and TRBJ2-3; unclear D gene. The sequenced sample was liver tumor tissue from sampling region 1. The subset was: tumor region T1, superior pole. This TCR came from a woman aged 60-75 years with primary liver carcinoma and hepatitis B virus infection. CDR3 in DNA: TGTGCCAGCAGCCCCCGACTGAACACAGATACGCAGTATTTT. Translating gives CASSPRLNTDTQYF.